Listed below are T cell receptor beta chains from one sample, sequenced in a study of blood T cells in healthy people across ages. TCRdb used MiXCR to reprocess the 5' RACE reads, holding one entry per CDR3 protein. Of 1.8 million or so distinct CDR3 sequences listed, more than 35% are singletons. Sequenced: blood. Receptor source: a human donor in good health. Each CDR3 is given with its conserved first and last residue. Each record gives: V gene, clone size, D gene, J gene, CDR3 protein, CDR3 DNA. A D gene is named only where the DNA matches it firmly. Some rows have no size entry. The others give once, few or many, or a class for an expanded clone.

v_gene: TRBV24-1; abundance: .; d_gene: .; j_gene: TRBJ2-1; CDR3aa: CATSAHNEQFF; CDR3nt: TGTGCCACCAGTGCCCACAATGAGCAGTTCTTC
v_gene: TRBV5-6; abundance: .; d_gene: .; j_gene: TRBJ1-1; CDR3aa: CASSRTGEAFF; CDR3nt: TGTGCCAGCAGTCGGACGGGCGAAGCTTTCTTT
v_gene: TRBV6-5; abundance: .; d_gene: .; j_gene: TRBJ2-4; CDR3aa: CASSPLGTAKNIQYF; CDR3nt: TGTGCCAGCAGTCCTCTAGGGACCGCCAAAAACATTCAGTACTTC
v_gene: TRBV20-1; abundance: .; d_gene: TRBD2; j_gene: TRBJ2-3; CDR3aa: CSAPQRGGGASDTQYF; CDR3nt: TGCAGTGCTCCCCAGCGGGGCGGGGGGGCATCGGACACGCAGTATTTT
v_gene: TRBV7-6; abundance: few; d_gene: TRBD1; j_gene: TRBJ1-4; CDR3aa: CASSFTTGENEKLFF; CDR3nt: TGTGCCAGCAGCTTTACGACAGGGGAAAATGAAAAACTGTTTTTT
v_gene: TRBV20-1; abundance: .; d_gene: .; j_gene: TRBJ1-1; CDR3aa: CSARSGGDEAFF; CDR3nt: TGCAGTGCTAGATCGGGCGGGGATGAAGCTTTCTTT
v_gene: TRBV15; abundance: few; d_gene: .; j_gene: TRBJ2-2; CDR3aa: CATRQGRDTGELFF; CDR3nt: TGTGCCACCAGACAGGGCAGGGACACCGGGGAGCTGTTTTTT
v_gene: TRBV6-6; abundance: .; d_gene: .; j_gene: TRBJ2-1; CDR3aa: CASSYSGRAFEQFF; CDR3nt: TGTGCCAGCAGTTACTCAGGCAGGGCCTTTGAGCAGTTCTTC
v_gene: TRBV7-9; abundance: .; d_gene: TRBD1; j_gene: TRBJ1-5; CDR3aa: CASSLARAGGPQPQHF; CDR3nt: TGTGCCAGCAGCTTAGCGCGGGCAGGGGGACCTCAGCCCCAGCATTTT
v_gene: TRBV27; abundance: .; d_gene: .; j_gene: TRBJ1-5; CDR3aa: CASSFWGDQPQHF; CDR3nt: TGTGCCAGCAGTTTTTGGGGAGATCAGCCCCAGCATTTT
v_gene: TRBV19; abundance: .; d_gene: .; j_gene: TRBJ2-2; CDR3aa: CASRVQSTGELFF; CDR3nt: TGTGCCAGTAGGGTACAGTCCACCGGGGAGCTGTTTTTT
v_gene: TRBV4-2; abundance: .; d_gene: .; j_gene: TRBJ1-2; CDR3aa: CASSQGTDRPGISYTF; CDR3nt: TGTGCCAGCAGCCAAGGGACCGACAGGCCGGGTATTAGCTACACCTTC
v_gene: TRBV2; abundance: few; d_gene: TRBD2; j_gene: TRBJ2-1; CDR3aa: CASRGLEGTNEQFF; CDR3nt: TGTGCCAGCAGAGGACTAGAGGGGACCAATGAGCAGTTCTTC
v_gene: TRBV10-3; abundance: .; d_gene: TRBD1; j_gene: TRBJ2-1; CDR3aa: CAISDTGGGYPHNEQFF; CDR3nt: TGTGCCATCAGTGACACAGGGGGCGGGTATCCCCACAATGAGCAGTTCTTC
v_gene: TRBV12-3/TRBV12-4; abundance: many; d_gene: .; j_gene: TRBJ2-6; CDR3aa: CASTFRAWASGANVLTF; CDR3nt: TGTGCCAGCACCTTTAGGGCTTGGGCCTCTGGGGCCAACGTCCTGACTTTC
v_gene: TRBV5-1; abundance: .; d_gene: TRBD2; j_gene: TRBJ2-1; CDR3aa: CASSSLGTSGGDEQFF; CDR3nt: TGCGCCAGCAGCTCTCTCGGGACTAGCGGGGGCGATGAGCAGTTCTTC
v_gene: TRBV7-2; abundance: .; d_gene: TRBD2; j_gene: TRBJ2-1; CDR3aa: CASSPWTSGGLFF; CDR3nt: TGTGCCAGCAGCCCTTGGACTAGCGGGGGTTTGTTCTTC
v_gene: TRBV20-1; abundance: many; d_gene: .; j_gene: TRBJ2-4; CDR3aa: CSAGRIAKNIQYF; CDR3nt: TGCAGTGCGGGGAGGATAGCCAAAAACATTCAGTACTTC
v_gene: TRBV12-3/TRBV12-4; abundance: .; d_gene: TRBD2; j_gene: TRBJ2-3; CDR3aa: CASSPLAGGRYTQYF; CDR3nt: TGTGCCAGCAGTCCTCTAGCGGGGGGGCGGTATACGCAGTATTTT
v_gene: TRBV30; abundance: .; d_gene: TRBD1; j_gene: TRBJ1-2; CDR3aa: CAWSPIRDRGDGYTF; CDR3nt: TGTGCCTGGAGTCCAATCCGGGACAGGGGAGATGGCTACACCTTC
v_gene: TRBV5-1; abundance: .; d_gene: .; j_gene: TRBJ2-7; CDR3aa: CASSLEGPEQYF; CDR3nt: TGCGCCAGCAGCTTAGAGGGGCCTGAGCAGTACTTC
v_gene: TRBV6-6; abundance: few; d_gene: TRBD2; j_gene: TRBJ2-5; CDR3aa: CASKAGGETQYF; CDR3nt: TGTGCCAGTAAAGCGGGGGGGGAGACCCAGTACTTC
v_gene: TRBV7-2; abundance: few; d_gene: .; j_gene: TRBJ2-1; CDR3aa: CASSLAPGALAQFF; CDR3nt: TGTGCCAGCAGCTTAGCACCGGGGGCCCTCGCTCAGTTCTTC
v_gene: TRBV6-1; abundance: .; d_gene: TRBD1; j_gene: TRBJ1-2; CDR3aa: CASSEGFGQGSYGYTF; CDR3nt: TGTGCCAGCAGTGAGGGTTTTGGACAGGGGAGCTATGGCTACACCTTC
v_gene: TRBV6-2/TRBV6-3; abundance: .; d_gene: .; j_gene: TRBJ2-7; CDR3aa: CASRDGVIYEQYF; CDR3nt: TGTGCCAGTCGGGATGGGGTGATCTACGAGCAGTACTTC
v_gene: TRBV29-1; abundance: .; d_gene: TRBD1; j_gene: TRBJ2-1; CDR3aa: CSVLGRQGRSYNEQFF; CDR3nt: TGCAGCGTTCTTGGTCGACAGGGTCGCTCCTACAATGAGCAGTTCTTC
v_gene: TRBV15; abundance: .; d_gene: .; j_gene: TRBJ2-1; CDR3aa: CATSRDAPYNEQFF; CDR3nt: TGTGCCACCAGCAGAGATGCTCCTTATAATGAGCAGTTCTTC
v_gene: TRBV20-1; abundance: .; d_gene: .; j_gene: TRBJ2-7; CDR3aa: CSASSQRRYEQYF; CDR3nt: TGCAGTGCTAGTAGCCAGCGGAGGTACGAGCAGTACTTC
v_gene: TRBV12-3/TRBV12-4; abundance: .; d_gene: TRBD2; j_gene: TRBJ2-5; CDR3aa: CASSPRTSLAGETQYF; CDR3nt: TGTGCCAGCAGTCCCCGGACTAGTTTAGCGGGAGAGACCCAGTACTTC
v_gene: TRBV3-1; abundance: few; d_gene: .; j_gene: TRBJ2-4; CDR3aa: CASSPYLGWVQNIQYF; CDR3nt: TGTGCCAGCAGCCCCTATTTAGGTTGGGTCCAAAACATTCAGTACTTC
v_gene: TRBV12-3/TRBV12-4; abundance: .; d_gene: .; j_gene: TRBJ1-2; CDR3aa: CASSPQSAGIGGYTF; CDR3nt: TGTGCCAGCAGTCCCCAATCGGCCGGGATTGGCGGCTACACCTTC
v_gene: TRBV6-6; abundance: once; d_gene: TRBD1; j_gene: TRBJ2-7; CDR3aa: CASSYLAGQGALEQYF; CDR3nt: TGTGCCAGCAGTTACTTAGCGGGACAGGGGGCTCTCGAGCAGTACTTC
v_gene: TRBV3-1; abundance: .; d_gene: .; j_gene: TRBJ1-4; CDR3aa: CASSQPRTEEKLFF; CDR3nt: TGTGCCAGCAGCCAACCCAGGACCGAAGAAAAACTGTTTTTT
v_gene: TRBV6-1; abundance: .; d_gene: TRBD1; j_gene: TRBJ2-7; CDR3aa: CASTISPGTGVYEQYF; CDR3nt: TGTGCCAGCACTATCAGTCCCGGGACAGGCGTTTACGAGCAGTACTTC
v_gene: TRBV20-1; abundance: few; d_gene: .; j_gene: TRBJ2-1; CDR3aa: CSARPGSDEQFF; CDR3nt: TGCAGTGCTAGACCGGGAAGTGATGAGCAGTTCTTC
v_gene: TRBV15; abundance: .; d_gene: TRBD1; j_gene: TRBJ1-5; CDR3aa: CATSRTGQGNQPQHF; CDR3nt: TGTGCCACCAGCAGGACCGGACAGGGGAATCAGCCCCAGCATTTT
v_gene: TRBV5-1; abundance: .; d_gene: TRBD1; j_gene: TRBJ2-7; CDR3aa: CASSSSPTGGSYEQYF; CDR3nt: TGCGCCAGCAGCTCGTCACCGACAGGGGGCTCCTACGAGCAGTACTTC
v_gene: TRBV6-5; abundance: few; d_gene: .; j_gene: TRBJ2-5; CDR3aa: CASSYSRMAVQETQYF; CDR3nt: TGTGCCAGCAGTTACTCGAGAATGGCAGTACAAGAGACCCAGTACTTC
v_gene: TRBV4-3; abundance: .; d_gene: TRBD1; j_gene: TRBJ1-5; CDR3aa: CAPKTGQEFPIRHF; CDR3nt: TGCGCCCCCAAGACAGGACAGGAGTTTCCCATCCGGCATTTT
v_gene: TRBV9; abundance: .; d_gene: TRBD1; j_gene: TRBJ2-6; CDR3aa: CASSHPVEGTGTGANVLTF; CDR3nt: TGTGCCAGCAGCCATCCCGTCGAAGGGACAGGGACCGGGGCCAACGTCCTGACTTTC
v_gene: TRBV7-2; abundance: .; d_gene: .; j_gene: TRBJ2-7; CDR3aa: CASSPQGTMGEQYF; CDR3nt: TGTGCCAGCAGCCCACAGGGGACTATGGGAGAGCAGTACTTC
v_gene: TRBV6-5; abundance: few; d_gene: TRBD2; j_gene: TRBJ2-1; CDR3aa: CASSPLAEYNEQFF; CDR3nt: TGTGCCAGCAGCCCACTAGCGGAGTACAATGAGCAGTTCTTC
v_gene: TRBV27; abundance: .; d_gene: .; j_gene: TRBJ2-5; CDR3aa: CASRFIGSQETQYF; CDR3nt: TGTGCCAGCAGGTTTATTGGCAGCCAAGAGACCCAGTACTTC
v_gene: TRBV9; abundance: few; d_gene: TRBD2; j_gene: TRBJ2-1; CDR3aa: CASSVGGGEYNEQFF; CDR3nt: TGTGCCAGCAGCGTAGGCGGGGGGGAATACAATGAGCAGTTCTTC
v_gene: TRBV7-3; abundance: .; d_gene: TRBD2; j_gene: TRBJ2-3; CDR3aa: CASSLKTPGLAGTDTQYF; CDR3nt: TGTGCCAGCAGCTTAAAAACGCCGGGACTAGCTGGGACAGATACGCAGTATTTT
v_gene: TRBV20-1; abundance: once; d_gene: .; j_gene: TRBJ2-7; CDR3aa: CSAISTGSLITSSYEQYF; CDR3nt: TGCAGTGCCATATCGACAGGTTCATTAATCACCAGCTCCTACGAGCAGTACTTC
v_gene: TRBV7-9; abundance: many; d_gene: .; j_gene: TRBJ2-5; CDR3aa: CASSFGGQETQYF; CDR3nt: TGTGCCAGCAGCTTTGGGGGACAAGAGACCCAGTACTTC
v_gene: TRBV11-2; abundance: few; d_gene: .; j_gene: TRBJ2-5; CDR3aa: CASSIGALPYQETQYF; CDR3nt: TGTGCCAGCAGCATTGGGGCACTACCGTACCAAGAGACCCAGTACTTC
v_gene: TRBV28; abundance: once; d_gene: .; j_gene: TRBJ2-1; CDR3aa: CASSPAPAVEQFF; CDR3nt: TGTGCCAGCAGTCCCGCACCAGCGGTTGAGCAGTTCTTC
v_gene: TRBV29-1; abundance: .; d_gene: .; j_gene: TRBJ2-3; CDR3aa: CSVHWGLRDTQYF; CDR3nt: TGCAGCGTGCACTGGGGCCTACGAGATACGCAGTATTTT
v_gene: TRBV5-1; abundance: once; d_gene: .; j_gene: TRBJ2-7; CDR3aa: CASSFTGTDEQYF; CDR3nt: TGCGCCAGCAGCTTTACAGGAACGGACGAGCAGTACTTC
v_gene: TRBV12-3/TRBV12-4; abundance: .; d_gene: .; j_gene: TRBJ1-2; CDR3aa: CASSLRSINYGYTF; CDR3nt: TGTGCCAGCAGTCTCCGCTCTATTAACTATGGCTACACCTTC
v_gene: TRBV20-1; abundance: .; d_gene: TRBD1; j_gene: TRBJ1-1; CDR3aa: CSASLTGSLMNTEAFF; CDR3nt: TGCAGTGCTTCCTTGACAGGGTCCCTTATGAACACTGAAGCTTTCTTT
v_gene: TRBV30; abundance: .; d_gene: TRBD2; j_gene: TRBJ2-1; CDR3aa: CAGDGRGGHNEQFF; CDR3nt: TGTGCCGGGGACGGGAGGGGGGGCCACAATGAGCAGTTCTTC
v_gene: TRBV7-2; abundance: few; d_gene: TRBD1; j_gene: TRBJ1-1; CDR3aa: CASSLVSRGGTEAFF; CDR3nt: TGTGCCAGCAGCTTAGTAAGCAGGGGGGGCACTGAAGCTTTCTTT
v_gene: TRBV2; abundance: once; d_gene: .; j_gene: TRBJ1-4; CDR3aa: CASLLRDNEKLFF; CDR3nt: TGTGCCAGCCTCCTCCGGGATAATGAAAAACTGTTTTTT
v_gene: TRBV4-2; abundance: .; d_gene: .; j_gene: TRBJ1-1; CDR3aa: CASSREAGVGGLGGAFF; CDR3nt: TGTGCCAGCAGCCGAGAGGCGGGGGTAGGAGGGCTGGGAGGAGCTTTCTTT